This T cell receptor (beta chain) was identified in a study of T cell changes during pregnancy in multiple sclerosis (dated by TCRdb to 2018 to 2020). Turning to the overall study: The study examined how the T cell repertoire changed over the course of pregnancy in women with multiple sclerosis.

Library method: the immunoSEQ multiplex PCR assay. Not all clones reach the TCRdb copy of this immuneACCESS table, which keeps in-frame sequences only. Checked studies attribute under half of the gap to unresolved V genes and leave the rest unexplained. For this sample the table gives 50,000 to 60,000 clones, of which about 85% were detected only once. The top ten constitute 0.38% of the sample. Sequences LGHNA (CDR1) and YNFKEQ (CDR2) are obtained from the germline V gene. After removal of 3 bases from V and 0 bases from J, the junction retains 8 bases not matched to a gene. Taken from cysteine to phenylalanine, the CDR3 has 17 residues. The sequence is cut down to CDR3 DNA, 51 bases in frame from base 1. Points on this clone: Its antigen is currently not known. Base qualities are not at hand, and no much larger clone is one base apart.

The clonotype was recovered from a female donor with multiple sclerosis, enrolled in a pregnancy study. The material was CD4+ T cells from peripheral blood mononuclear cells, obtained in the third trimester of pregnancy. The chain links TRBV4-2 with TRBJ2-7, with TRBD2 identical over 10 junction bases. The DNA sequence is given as TGTGCCAGCAGCCAGGACCTTAGCGGGGGGTCCTCCTACGAGCAGTACTTC. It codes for CASSQDLSGGSSYEQYF.